This T cell receptor (beta chain) originates from a study of blood T cell repertoires in COVID-19. In the study overall: Sample material is recorded as cDNA or gDNA derived from T cells, B-cell-depleted T cells, or PBMCs.

V shed 4 bases and J 5 bases; nucleotides not matched to a gene: 6. This CDR3 has 15 amino acids. The germline gives CDR1 LGHNA, CDR2 YNFKEQ. TCRdb's copy holds only in-frame clones and misses some; the assay was immunoSEQ multiplex PCR. The sample shows under 250,000 clones, about 85% of them seen only once. The sample consisted of peripheral blood. The rearrangement joins TRBV4-2 to TRBJ1-5; 9 nucleotides match TRBD1. This TCR came from a man aged 18 to 30 with active or convalescent COVID-19. The CDR3 loop reads CASSRGRTGDQPQHF. CDR3 nucleotide sequence: TGTGCCAGCAGCCGAGGACGGACAGGGGATCAGCCCCAGCATTTT.